The 3 T cell receptor beta chains below all came from one sample that was sequenced in a study of cytomegalovirus exposure and HLA in healthy donors. In the PCR, 60 Vbeta and 13 Jbeta primers were used. Repertoires were generated with immunoSEQ multiplex PCR, while TCRdb's copy carries only in-frame clones and drops some. The table shows 95,000 to 100,000 clones, with under 85% occurring only once. Sequenced: PBMCs. These receptors all come from a man aged 35-49 years in good health and CMV-seronegative.

This clone appeared a few times. The chain links TRBV19 to TRBJ1-5; 7 positions agree with TRBD1. Germline V gene sequence: CDR1 LNHDA, CDR2 SQIVND (reference sequence). The CDR3 totals 16 residues. V dropped 5 bases and J dropped 0; count of bases not matched to a gene: 7. CDR3 region: CASSALGQVSNQPQHF. Written as DNA, the CDR3 is TGTGCCAGTAGTGCACTAGGACAGGTTAGCAATCAGCCCCAGCATTTT.

The rearrangement links TRBV10-3 to TRBJ2-3; 8 bases map to TRBD2. The V gene end was trimmed by 7 bases and the J gene end by 6 bases; junction bases not matched to a gene: 9. The CDR3 has 14 amino acids. Germline V CDR1 and CDR2: ENHRY, SYGVKD. The chain's CDR3 is CAITPGGGGDTQYF. The DNA of the CDR3 is TGTGCCATCACCCCCGGGGGGGGCGGGGATACGCAGTATTTT.

This clone was recorded a few times. The sample contains more than one DNA sequence encoding this CDR3. The rearrangement links TRBV30 to TRBJ1-2; 7 bases map to TRBD1. The trim removed 2 bases at V and 4 bases at J, leaving 4 bases unmatched. Germline V gene lookup returns CDR1 GTSNPN and CDR2 SVGIG (reference sequence). The CDR3 spans 13 residues. The CDR3 loop is CAWSRDRPYGYTF. The CDR3 coding sequence is TGTGCCTGGAGTCGGGACAGACCCTATGGCTACACCTTC. The full variable domain, its missing parts supplied by reference TRBV30 and TRBJ1-2, is SQTIHQWPATLVQPVGSPLSLECTVEGTSNPNLYWYRQAAGRGLQLLFYSVGIGQISSEVPQNLSASRPQDRQFILSSKKLLLSDSGFYLCAWSRDRPYGYTFGSGTRLTVV.